These T cell receptor beta chains were read from a single sample in a study of T cells in Graves' hyperthyroidism and ophthalmopathy. One entry per CDR3 protein, called by TCRdb with MiXCR from the multiplex PCR reads. This table has 460,000 or so distinct CDR3 sequences, 13% to 15% appearing once. The sample consisted of blood. Source of these receptors: a woman between 18 and 29 years old with Graves' hyperthyroidism. Each CDR3 is given with its conserved first and last residue. D genes are given only for firm matches. The listing skips clone size in some rows; elsewhere it reads once, few, many or a size class.

size | length | J | V | D | DNA | CDR3
many | 16 | TRBJ2-3 | TRBV28 | . | TGTGCCAGCAGTTCATATAGCGAAGGGCGGTATGATACGCAGTATTTT | CASSSYSEGRYDTQYF
many | 13 | TRBJ1-2 | TRBV12-3/TRBV12-4 | . | TGTGCCAGCAGTCTTACAGGCTTTGATGGCTACACCTTC | CASSLTGFDGYTF
few | 17 | TRBJ1-5 | TRBV19 | TRBD1 | TGTGCCAGTAGTTCATACTCAGACAGGGTGGGGGGTCAGCCCCAGCATTTT | CASSSYSDRVGGQPQHF
many | 16 | TRBJ2-1 | TRBV27 | . | TGTGCCAGCAGTCTCCTCGCGGGACCCTCCTACAATGAGCAGTTCTTC | CASSLLAGPSYNEQFF
. | 13 | TRBJ1-2 | TRBV13 | . | TGTGCCAGCAGCTCGAACAGAATTGGAGGCTACACCTTC | CASSSNRIGGYTF
many | 15 | TRBJ2-6 | TRBV3-1 | . | TGTGCCAGCAGCCGGGGTTACTCTGGGGCCAACGTCCTGACTTTC | CASSRGYSGANVLTF
. | 17 | TRBJ2-1 | TRBV4-1 | TRBD2 | TGCGCCAGCAGCCAAGATCTTCGGACTAGCGGCAACAATGAGCAGTTCTTC | CASSQDLRTSGNNEQFF
. | 23 | TRBJ2-3 | TRBV4-1 | TRBD2 | TGCGCCAGCAGCCAACTATTCTACCCCGGGACTAGCGGCACTCACCAGAGCACAGATACGCAGTATTTT | CASSQLFYPGTSGTHQSTDTQYF
few | 16 | TRBJ1-2 | TRBV2 | . | TGTGCCAGCAGAGCGTATCCGGGGCTCGGGTTCTATGGCTACACCTTC | CASRAYPGLGFYGYTF
few | 16 | TRBJ2-5 | TRBV3-1 | . | TGTGCCAGCAGCCAAGTGGGGATAGGGACGAGGGAGACCCAGTACTTC | CASSQVGIGTRETQYF
many | 13 | TRBJ2-1 | TRBV6-2/TRBV6-3 | . | TGTGCCAGCAGTTGGACTATGGGGAATGAGCAGTTCTTC | CASSWTMGNEQFF
many | 14 | TRBJ2-5 | TRBV24-1 | . | TGTGCCACCAGTGAGCGACAGAATCAAGAGACCCAGTACTTC | CATSERQNQETQYF
many | 14 | TRBJ1-6 | TRBV30 | TRBD1 | TGTGCCTGGAAAGCCCAGGGGGCAAATTCACCCCTCCACTTT | CAWKAQGANSPLHF
many | 15 | TRBJ2-1 | TRBV19 | TRBD2 | TGTGCCAGTAGTAGCGGGGGGTTCTCCTACAATGAGCAGTTCTTC | CASSSGGFSYNEQFF
many | 13 | TRBJ2-3 | TRBV12-3/TRBV12-4 | . | TGTGCCAGCAGGACAAGGGCGACGGATACGCAGTATTTT | CASRTRATDTQYF
many | 13 | TRBJ1-1 | TRBV20-1 | . | TGCAGTGCTCAAGAGAGGGGAACTCTGGAAGCTTTCTTT | CSAQERGTLEAFF
many | 12 | TRBJ2-1 | TRBV20-1 | . | TGCAGTGCTTACGGGCCGTTCGGCGAGCAGTTCTTC | CSAYGPFGEQFF
few | 13 | TRBJ2-7 | TRBV27 | . | TGTGCCAGCAGTTCGACGGCATCCTACGAGCAGTACTTC | CASSSTASYEQYF
. | 15 | TRBJ1-1 | TRBV6-1 | . | TGTGCCAGCAGACCGTCTACAGGAGGGAACACTGAAGCTTTCTTT | CASRPSTGGNTEAFF
. | 14 | TRBJ1-5 | TRBV19 | . | TGTGCCAGTGACCGGGCCCCGGGGAATCAGCCCCAGCATTTT | CASDRAPGNQPQHF
many | 13 | TRBJ2-1 | TRBV6-1 | TRBD2 | TGTGCCAGCACTAGCGGGAGAGGGGGTGAGCAGTTCTTC | CASTSGRGGEQFF
many | 14 | TRBJ1-5 | TRBV10-3 | . | TGTGCCATCAGTGAGGGATCCAGCAATCAGCCCCAGCATTTT | CAISEGSSNQPQHF
many | 13 | TRBJ2-2 | TRBV29-1 | TRBD2 | TGCAGCGTTGCACTAGCGGGAGCCGGGGAGCTGTTTTTT | CSVALAGAGELFF
many | 17 | TRBJ2-2 | TRBV30 | . | TGTGCCTGCCTCTGGGAATGGGAGGCGGGTCACACCGGGGAGCTGTTTTTT | CACLWEWEAGHTGELFF
. | 17 | TRBJ2-7 | TRBV12-3/TRBV12-4 | TRBD2 | TGTGCCAGCAGCTTCCCCACGGGAGGTTTTGTGCGTGGTGAGCAGTACTTC | CASSFPTGGFVRGEQYF
few | 19 | TRBJ1-2 | TRBV28 | . | TGTGCCAGCAGTTTATACAGAGCCGAGGGGCCCGGCGAGAACTATGGCTACACCTTC | CASSLYRAEGPGENYGYTF
many | 14 | TRBJ2-5 | TRBV24-1 | TRBD1 | TGTGCCACCAGTGATCCTACAGGGGAAGAGACCCAGTACTTC | CATSDPTGEETQYF
many | 16 | TRBJ1-6 | TRBV14 | TRBD1 | TGTGCCAGCAGCCAAGATTCAGGACAGGGCCTCTCGGCCCTCCACTTT | CASSQDSGQGLSALHF
. | 15 | TRBJ2-2 | TRBV5-1 | . | TGCGTCAGCAGGTTCGCCTCAACCAACACCGGGGAGCTGTTTTTT | CVSRFASTNTGELFF
. | 15 | TRBJ2-7 | TRBV6-2/TRBV6-3 | . | TGTGCCAGCAGCCCCGCCCGGCTAGACCCCCACGAGCAGTACTTC | CASSPARLDPHEQYF
. | 15 | TRBJ1-3 | TRBV7-8 | . | TGTGCCAGCAGCTTAGAAGAGGGCTCTGGAAACACCATATATTTT | CASSLEEGSGNTIYF
many | 13 | TRBJ1-5 | TRBV27 | . | TGTGCCAGCAGTGCCGAAAGAGATCAGCCCCAGCATTTT | CASSAERDQPQHF
many | 17 | TRBJ2-6 | TRBV7-6 | . | TGTGCCAGCAGCTTAGCGGGGTTTGACTCTGGGGCCAACGTCCTGACTTTC | CASSLAGFDSGANVLTF
many | 15 | TRBJ2-2 | TRBV12-3/TRBV12-4 | TRBD1 | TGTGCCAGCAGTTATCGACAGGGAAGAACCGGGGAGCTGTTTTTT | CASSYRQGRTGELFF
. | 18 | TRBJ2-5 | TRBV12-3/TRBV12-4 | TRBD2 | TGTGCCAGCAGTTTTAGGCCGGGACTAGCGGGAGGGCAAGAGACCCAGTACTTC | CASSFRPGLAGGQETQYF
many | 17 | TRBJ2-3 | TRBV6-1 | . | TGTGCCACCATAGCCCAGACACCCCCTAGATACCCAGATACGCAGTATTTT | CATIAQTPPRYPDTQYF